The rows below give T cell receptor beta chains drawn from one sample of a study of T cells in tuberculosis. Sequencing used immunoSEQ multiplex PCR; TCRdb keeps in-frame clones, though not all of them. This sample yields about 37,000 clones, of which roughly 90% are seen a single time; about 2.4% belongs to the top ten. The sample consisted of PBMCs, taken at tuberculosis diagnosis. The receptors were sampled from an adult with tuberculosis. Each CDR3 is given with its conserved first and last residue. D genes are given only for firm matches. Not all rows give a size; the values are once, few, many and, for expanded clones, a class.

v_call,clone_size,j_call,cdr3_length,d_call,cdr3_aa,cdr3_nt
TRBV28,NA,TRBJ1-1,16,TRBD1,CASSFVGTGRGTEAFF,TGTGCCAGCAGTTTTGTCGGGACAGGCCGGGGCACTGAAGCTTTCTTT
TRBV4-1,NA,TRBJ1-1,13,NA,CASSQVATAKAFF,TGCGCCAGCAGCCAAGTCGCGACAGCGAAGGCTTTCTTT
TRBV27,NA,TRBJ2-5,12,NA,CASIGQSETQYF,TGTGCCAGCATCGGACAGAGCGAGACCCAGTACTTC
TRBV6-6,NA,TRBJ1-2,13,TRBD1,CASTRGGSYGYTF,TGTGCCAGCACCCGAGGGGGCTCGTATGGCTACACCTTC
TRBV10-3,NA,TRBJ2-1,14,TRBD1,CAISDRDRYNEQFF,TGTGCCATCAGTGATAGGGACAGGTACAATGAGCAGTTCTTC
TRBV7-2,NA,TRBJ1-5,17,TRBD1,CASSPHQGAQSNQPQHF,TGTGCCAGCAGCCCCCACCAGGGGGCGCAGAGCAATCAGCCCCAGCATTTT
TRBV19,NA,TRBJ1-5,15,TRBD1,CASRSPGTGGQPQHF,TGTGCCAGTCGTAGCCCGGGGACAGGGGGGCAGCCCCAGCATTTT
TRBV28,NA,TRBJ2-1,16,NA,CASSRRNRDSYNEQFF,TGTGCCAGCAGTCGTCGTAACAGGGACTCCTACAATGAGCAGTTCTTC
TRBV6-5,NA,TRBJ1-4,15,NA,CASSYSPGRHEKLFF,TGTGCCAGCAGTTACTCACCAGGGCGGCATGAAAAACTGTTTTTT
TRBV4-1,NA,TRBJ1-6,17,NA,CASSQERGSSYNSPLHF,TGCGCCAGCAGCCAAGAAAGGGGGAGCTCCTATAATTCACCCCTCCACTTT
TRBV7-6,NA,TRBJ2-2,18,TRBD2,CASSLDPLAGGRYEELFF,TGTGCCAGCAGCTTAGATCCCCTAGCGGGGGGAAGGTACGAGGAGCTGTTTTTT
TRBV2,NA,TRBJ2-3,14,TRBD2,CASRWGGTTDTQYF,TGTGCCAGCCGATGGGGGGGGACCACAGATACGCAGTATTTT
TRBV11-2,NA,TRBJ1-2,15,TRBD1,CASSLDSGQIYGYTF,TGTGCCAGCAGCTTAGATTCGGGACAGATCTATGGCTACACCTTC
TRBV6-5,NA,TRBJ2-1,14,NA,CASRKQGVAGAPFF,TGTGCCAGCAGAAAACAAGGGGTGGCGGGGGCGCCTTTCTTC
TRBV5-1,NA,TRBJ1-5,14,NA,CASSLDGGSQPQHF,TGCGCCAGCAGCTTGGATGGGGGCAGCCAGCCCCAGCATTTT
TRBV2,few,TRBJ2-3,10,TRBD2,CAWGGNTQYF,TGTGCCTGGGGAGGGAATACGCAGTATTTT
TRBV6-4,NA,TRBJ2-5,13,NA,CASSDGVRGTQYF,TGTGCCAGCAGTGACGGGGTCCGGGGGACCCAGTACTTC
TRBV30,once,TRBJ1-2,13,NA,CAWGSWGERGYTF,TGTGCCTGGGGTTCGTGGGGGGAGAGGGGCTACACCTTC
TRBV15,NA,TRBJ1-1,17,NA,CATSREARGYTNTEAFF,TGTGCCACCAGCAGAGAGGCTAGGGGGTACACAAACACTGAAGCTTTCTTT
TRBV5-4,NA,TRBJ1-1,14,NA,CASSSIGTSPEEPF,TGTGCCAGCAGCTCAATTGGGACAAGCCCCGAGGAACCGTTT
TRBV4-1,NA,TRBJ1-4,14,NA,CASSQVGNNEKLFF,TGCGCCAGCAGCCAAGTCGGGAATAATGAAAAACTGTTTTTT
TRBV27,NA,TRBJ2-3,15,NA,CASSLVVAGTDTQYF,TGTGCCAGCAGTTTAGTGGTAGCGGGCACAGATACGCAGTATTTT
TRBV2,NA,TRBJ2-5,14,TRBD2,CASTLGLAQETQYF,TGTGCCAGCACCCTGGGACTAGCCCAAGAGACCCAGTACTTC
TRBV14,few,TRBJ1-3,14,NA,CASSQATAGNTIYF,TGTGCCAGCAGCCAGGCTACAGCTGGAAACACCATATATTTT
TRBV19,NA,TRBJ2-5,13,NA,CASSERVQETQYF,TGTGCCAGTAGCGAGAGGGTCCAAGAGACCCAGTACTTC
TRBV6-4,NA,TRBJ2-3,15,NA,CASSDIGGAKDTQYF,TGTGCCAGCAGTGACATCGGAGGGGCCAAAGATACGCAGTATTTT
TRBV14,NA,TRBJ2-5,16,TRBD1,CASSQDLGQGIETQYF,TGTGCCAGCAGCCAAGATCTGGGACAGGGAATAGAGACCCAGTACTTC
TRBV5-1,NA,TRBJ2-3,16,TRBD2,CASSLDTSAATDTQYF,TGCGCCAGCAGCTTGGATACTAGCGCGGCCACAGATACGCAGTATTTT
TRBV6-1,NA,TRBJ1-5,13,NA,CASSEVLNQPQHF,TGTGCCAGCAGTGAAGTGTTAAATCAGCCCCAGCATTTT
TRBV5-6,once,TRBJ1-2,13,TRBD1,CANYWDRGGGYTF,TGTGCCAATTATTGGGACAGGGGAGGTGGCTACACCTTC
TRBV6-1,NA,TRBJ2-1,13,TRBD1,CASRGQGGSEQFF,TGTGCCAGCAGGGGACAGGGGGGGAGTGAGCAGTTCTTC
TRBV5-8,few,TRBJ2-7,12,NA,CASSLAVYEQYF,TGTGCCAGCAGCTTGGCCGTCTACGAGCAGTACTTC